The text below deals with one TCR beta chain. The antigen is unknown. Naive CD8 cells, CD45RO-negative and positively selected for CCR7, excluded terminally differentiated effector memory CD45RA+ cells. The V end lost 6 bases, the J end lost 6 bases, and 13 bases lay between the germline ends. This CDR3 is built from 13 residues. In germline, CDR1 is SEHNR, CDR2 FQNEAQ (reference sequence). The data derive from a study of shared clonotypes between healthy human individuals. As processed by the authors: Junction-only sequences without quality scores came from ImmunoSEQ, so filtering differed. TCRdb keeps only in-frame clones here, not all; method: immunoSEQ multiplex PCR. The V and J calls and the clone size are those of that table, but D and trimming were determined from the DNA. The sample has some 2,000,000 clones; roughly 94% are singletons. General study findings and limits: It was anticipated that sequencing depth would influence how many clonotypes donors shared. Against clonotypes common to all four donors, non-shared ones had lower generation probabilities. Researchers found naive subsets generally carried larger estimated richness than memory subsets.

The sequence was collected from a man aged 18 to 29 in good health. The chain uses TRBV7-9 and TRBJ2-3, with D possibly matching TRBD2 (5 bases). Sequencing input: naive CD8+ T cells sorted from blood. As DNA, the CDR3 is TGTGCCAGCAGTTCACCACTAGTGGATACGCAGTATTTT. Residues: CASSSPLVDTQYF.